This T cell receptor (beta chain) was sequenced in a study of T cell repertoires in ileal Crohn's disease. Study-wide findings and caveats: Compared with non-smokers, active smokers at surgery showed more clonal expansions.

This sample's time point: proximal margin of the surgical specimen (macroscopically non-inflamed). Regarding this clone: Its antigen remains unknown.

Some clones are missing from TCRdb's copy, which holds only in-frame ones; the method was immunoSEQ multiplex PCR. The data show 4,000 to 5,000 clones, around 70% seen once. Germline CDR1 and CDR2: MNHEY and SMNVEV (reference sequence). Unmatched junction bases numbered 8, after V lost 5 bases and J lost 3 bases. The CDR3 extends over 15 amino acids. Sequencing was performed on ileal tissue. The TCR comes from an adult with Crohn's disease. The chain is built from TRBV27 and TRBJ2-5, with 8 bases aligning to TRBD1. The CDR3 loop reads CASSADRELEETQYF. DNA for the CDR3: TGTGCCAGCAGTGCGGACAGGGAACTGGAAGAGACCCAGTACTTC.